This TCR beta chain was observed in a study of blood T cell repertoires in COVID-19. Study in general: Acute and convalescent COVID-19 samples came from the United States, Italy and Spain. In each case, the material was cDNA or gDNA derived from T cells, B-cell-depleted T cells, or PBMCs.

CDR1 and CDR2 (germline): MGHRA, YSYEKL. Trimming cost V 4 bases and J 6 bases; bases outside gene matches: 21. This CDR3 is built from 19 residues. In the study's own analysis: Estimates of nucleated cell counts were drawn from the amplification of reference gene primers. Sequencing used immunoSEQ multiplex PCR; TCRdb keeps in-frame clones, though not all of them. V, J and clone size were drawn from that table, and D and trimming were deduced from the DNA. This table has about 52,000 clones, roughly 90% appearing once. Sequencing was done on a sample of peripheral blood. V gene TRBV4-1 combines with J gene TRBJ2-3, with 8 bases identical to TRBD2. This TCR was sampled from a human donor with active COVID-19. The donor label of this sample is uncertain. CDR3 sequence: CASSPALGLRGGFGDTQYF. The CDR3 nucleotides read TGCGCCAGCAGCCCAGCTTTAGGCCTACGGGGGGGGTTTGGTGATACGCAGTATTTT.